The rows below give T cell receptor beta chains drawn from one sample of a study of T-cell reconstitution after alpha-beta-depleted transplantation in children. Via MiXCR, TCRdb re-called the PCR reads, giving one row per CDR3 protein. Counted here are approximately 590,000 distinct CDR3 sequences, roughly a tenth occurring once; the ten biggest clones make up around 4%. The input for sequencing was PBMCs from the stem cell graft donor, taken from the stem cell graft. These receptors originate from a human donor who donated a stem cell graft to a child with acute myeloid leukemia. Both conserved end residues are part of each CDR3. A D gene is named only where the DNA matches it firmly. Rows may omit the clone size; those that give it use once, few, many or a size class.

>TRBD1|TRBJ1-2|NA|TRBV20-1
TGCAGTGCTCTGGACAGGGGGAACTATGGCTACACCTTC
CSALDRGNYGYTF
>TRBD1|TRBJ1-1|few|TRBV29-1
TGCAGCGTACTGGGACAGGGGGGGACTGAAGCTTTCTTT
CSVLGQGGTEAFF
>TRBD2|TRBJ2-1|many|TRBV5-1
TGCGCCAGCAGTCGAGTAGCGGGATCAAATGAGCAGTTCTTC
CASSRVAGSNEQFF
>TRBD1|TRBJ1-4|NA|TRBV5-1
TGCGCCAGCAGCCGAATGGGACAGGGGGCGAGCAATGAAAAACTGTTTTTT
CASSRMGQGASNEKLFF
>TRBD2|TRBJ2-5|NA|TRBV7-8
TGTGCCAGCAGCTTAGAGGGACTAGCTAAAGAGACCCAGTACTTC
CASSLEGLAKETQYF
>TRBD2|TRBJ2-7|NA|TRBV19
TGTGCCAGTGTCGAGGGCGGGAGCCTTGAGCAGTACTTC
CASVEGGSLEQYF
>NA|TRBJ1-4|few|TRBV20-1
TGCAGTGCTAGTCCCCCGGGCAGGGGTAATGAAAAACTGTTTTTT
CSASPPGRGNEKLFF
>NA|TRBJ2-5|many|TRBV29-1
TGCAGCGTTCTCGGCCCTGTAGGGACCCAGTACTTC
CSVLGPVGTQYF
>NA|TRBJ2-7|many|TRBV20-1
TGCAGTGCTAGTTACGGGTTCTTGGGGGAGCAGTACTTC
CSASYGFLGEQYF
>NA|TRBJ2-1|few|TRBV28
TGTGCCAGCAGACCTGGCCCGATGGGGCAGTTCTTC
CASRPGPMGQFF
>NA|TRBJ2-2|NA|TRBV5-1
TGCGCCAGCAGCTTGGATGGGTCTGCCGGGGAGCTGTTTTTT
CASSLDGSAGELFF
>NA|TRBJ2-1|NA|TRBV6-1
TGTGCCACCAAAGCCGAGGGCGCCTACAATGAGCAGTTCTTC
CATKAEGAYNEQFF
>NA|TRBJ2-1|few|TRBV9
TGTGCCAGCAGCCCGGACTACCCCTACAATGAGCAGTTCTTC
CASSPDYPYNEQFF
>TRBD2|TRBJ2-5|many|TRBV5-1
TGCGCCAGCAGCTCTAGACTAGCGAGACAAGAGACCCAGTACTTC
CASSSRLARQETQYF
>TRBD1|TRBJ1-4|few|TRBV29-1
TGCAGCGTTCATGCCCTGACGGACAGGGGGCGCGGCGACGAGGGGGAAAAACTGTTTTTT
CSVHALTDRGRGDEGEKLFF
>NA|TRBJ1-1|few|TRBV4-2
TGTGCCAGCAGCCAATATTCGGGGGGCTTATTGAACACTGAAGCTTTCTTT
CASSQYSGGLLNTEAFF
>NA|TRBJ2-3|NA|TRBV7-8
TGTGCCAGCAGCTTAGATCAGGGAAGCACAGATACGCAGTATTTT
CASSLDQGSTDTQYF
>NA|TRBJ2-2|NA|TRBV24-1
TGTGCCACCAGTGAGGGGGTCCGGGAGCTGTTTTTT
CATSEGVRELFF
>TRBD2|TRBJ2-5|NA|TRBV4-3
TGCGCCAGCAGCCGGCGACTAGCGGGAGGCGAGACCCAGTACTTC
CASSRRLAGGETQYF
>TRBD2|TRBJ2-7|many|TRBV4-3
TGCGCCAGCAGCCAGGGACTAGCGGGACCCTACGAGCAGTACTTC
CASSQGLAGPYEQYF
>TRBD2|TRBJ2-4|few|TRBV25-1
TGTGCCAGCAGTTTGGGGCTAGCGGGAGGAGGAGACATTCAGTACTTC
CASSLGLAGGGDIQYF
>TRBD1|TRBJ2-2|NA|TRBV10-3
TGTGCCATCAGTGAAAGTGGACAGGGGGCCTCGTCCGGGGAGCTGTTTTTT
CAISESGQGASSGELFF
>TRBD2|TRBJ2-7|few|TRBV6-2/TRBV6-3
TGTGCCAGCAGCTCCACTTATAGCGGGAGGGCCTCCTACGAGCAGTACTTC
CASSSTYSGRASYEQYF
>NA|TRBJ2-7|NA|TRBV20-1
TGCAGTGCTAGCTCGGGAACTCACTCCTACGAGCAGTACTTC
CSASSGTHSYEQYF
>TRBD1|TRBJ1-2|NA|TRBV12-3/TRBV12-4
TGTGCCAGCAATAGACAGGGATCTAACTATGGCTACACCTTC
CASNRQGSNYGYTF
>TRBD1|TRBJ2-1|many|TRBV7-8
TGTGCCAGCAGCTTACGAGACAGGGTCAATAATGAGCAGTTCTTC
CASSLRDRVNNEQFF
>TRBD2|TRBJ2-7|NA|TRBV20-1
TGCAGTGCTAGAATTAGCGGGAGGGCCGTAGAGCAGTACTTC
CSARISGRAVEQYF
>NA|TRBJ2-7|NA|TRBV12-3/TRBV12-4
TGTGCCAGCAGTTTAGCCCTCCCCAGGCTGGTCGAGCAGTACTTC
CASSLALPRLVEQYF
>NA|TRBJ2-7|few|TRBV20-1
TGCAGTGCAGTACTAGACGCCTACGAGCAGTACTTC
CSAVLDAYEQYF
>TRBD2|TRBJ2-2|NA|TRBV6-2/TRBV6-3
TGTGCCAGCAGCCACCCAAGCGGGAGACCGTTTTTT
CASSHPSGRPFF
>NA|TRBJ2-7|few|TRBV7-3
TGTGCCAGCAGCCAGGACGGTTTCTCCTACGAGCAGTACTTC
CASSQDGFSYEQYF
>TRBD2|TRBJ2-5|NA|TRBV20-1
TGCAGTGCCACCACCCAACTAGCGGCCCAAGAGACCCAGTACTTC
CSATTQLAAQETQYF
>NA|TRBJ2-7|few|TRBV28
TGTGCCAGCAGTTTACCTTATAGGGGCGGCTACGAGCAGTACTTC
CASSLPYRGGYEQYF
>TRBD2|TRBJ2-1|NA|TRBV3-1
TGTGCCAGCAGCCAACAACCTCAGCGGGAGGGCCTCTACAATGAGCAGTTCTTC
CASSQQPQREGLYNEQFF
>NA|TRBJ2-1|NA|TRBV20-1
TGCAGTGCTAGAGGAAGGCGGGACTACAATGAGCAGTTCTTC
CSARGRRDYNEQFF
>NA|TRBJ2-5|few|TRBV7-6
TGTGCCAGCAGCTCCCCCGAAGAGACCCAGTACTTC
CASSSPEETQYF
>NA|TRBJ2-3|few|TRBV12-3/TRBV12-4
TGTGCCAGCAGGTTCACTGGACAAGATACGCAGTATTTT
CASRFTGQDTQYF